Each of the 26 T cell receptor beta chains below was sequenced from the same sample in a study of T cell responses to AZD1222 COVID-19 vaccine. TCRdb's copy holds only in-frame clones and misses some; the assay was immunoSEQ multiplex PCR. The sample has over 110,000 clones, roughly 92% seen once. The sample here was peripheral blood, taken 28 days after the second AZD1222 dose. These receptor sequences come from an adult who received the AZD1222 COVID-19 vaccine.

This clone appeared a single time. The V call is TRBV24-1, the J call TRBJ1-1; D unresolved. There are 14 residues in the CDR3. CDR1 is KGHDR and CDR2 is SFDVKD in the germline V gene. Trimming removed 5 bases from V and 1 base from J, with 10 bases in between. The CDR3 sequence is CATSARTENTEAFF. The CDR3 DNA sequence: TGTGCCACCAGTGCTAGGACCGAGAACACTGAAGCTTTCTTT.

CDR3 region: CASSKGTGVSYNEQFF. The CDR3 nucleotides read TGCGCCAGCAGCAAAGGGACAGGGGTGTCCTACAATGAGCAGTTCTTC. V usage is TRBV5-1 and J usage is TRBJ2-1, with 10 bases that match TRBD1. V was clipped by 4 bases and J by 1 base; unmatched bases: 5. There are 16 residues in the CDR3. Germline V CDR1 and CDR2: SGHRS, YFSETQ.

Here the CDR3 DNA reads TGCGCCAGCAGCCAAGAGTACGGGGGCTCTGGAAACACCATATATTTT. It encodes CASSQEYGGSGNTIYF. The V gene is TRBV4-3, the J gene TRBJ1-3; a possible D gene is TRBD1 (5 bases). Germline V gives CDR1 LGHNA, CDR2 YSLEER. V was clipped by 0 bases and J by 0 bases, with 9 bases between them. CDR3 size: 16 residues.

The V gene is TRBV5-4, the J gene TRBJ2-7; D is perhaps TRBD1 (6 bases). Germline assignment: CDR1 SGHNT and CDR2 YYREEE (reference sequence). The CDR3 covers 13 residues. Deletions cut 2 bases from V and 2 bases from J, with 8 bases between. The CDR3 bases are TGTGCCAGCAGCTTACAGGGAGCCTACGAGCAGTACTTC. Translating it yields CASSLQGAYEQYF.

This clone was picked up one time. This rearrangement joins TRBV7-2 to TRBJ2-7; a weak D match, TRBD1 (5 bases). Trimming left V 0 bases short and J 0 bases short, with 18 bases between. The CDR3 is made up of 18 amino acids. Germline V gives CDR1 SGHTA, CDR2 FQGNSA. The CDR3 nucleotides read TGTGCCAGCAGCTTAGCGGAGTCAAGGGGCCTCTTCTCCTACGAGCAGTACTTC. This codes for CASSLAESRGLFSYEQYF.

The chain couples TRBV27 to TRBJ2-7; no clear D gene. Germline CDR1 is MNHEY and CDR2 is SMNVEV (reference sequence). V was shortened by 1 base and J by 3 bases, with 7 bases between the two germline ends. This CDR3 spans 13 amino acids. CDR3 DNA: TGTGCCAGCAGTTTATTGGCTGGCTACGAGCAGTACGTC. Translated, it gives CASSLLAGYEQYV.

The CDR3 DNA reads TGTGCCAGCTCACCTTCCGGGGGATTTAATGAAAAACTGTTTTTT. Translation gives CASSPSGGFNEKLFF. This chain uses TRBV18 with TRBJ1-4; possible D gene TRBD1, 5 bases. The V gene lost 3 bases and the J gene lost 4 bases, with 12 bases spanning the gap. The CDR3 is 15 amino acids. Germline CDR1 KGHSH, CDR2 LQKENI.

The chain carries TRBV5-8 and TRBJ1-2; D is ambiguous. V was pared by 1 base and J by 0 bases, with 7 bases between. CDR3 length: 14 residues. Germline loops: CDR1 SGHTS, CDR2 YDEGEE. The CDR3: CASSLMIANYGYTF. The CDR3 nucleotides read TGTGCCAGCAGCTTGATGATAGCTAACTATGGCTACACCTTC.

The chain links TRBV11-2 to TRBJ1-6, with 7 positions matching TRBD1. The J segment lost 7 bases and the V segment lost 3 bases, leaving 6 bases of the junction unmatched. The CDR3 totals 15 residues. Germline values: CDR1 SGHAT, CDR2 FQNNGV. The CDR3 here is CASSFLRGRNSPLHF. The CDR3 DNA reads TGTGCCAGCAGCTTTTTGAGGGGGCGGAATTCACCCCTCCACTTT.

The CDR3 DNA follows: TGCGCCAGCGCACCAGGGGGAGGCTATGGCTACACCTTC. Its protein is CASAPGGGYGYTF. The chain uses TRBV5-1 and TRBJ1-2, with TRBD1 matching 7 bases. CDR1 SGHRS and CDR2 YFSETQ come from the germline V gene. V trimming: 7 bases; J trimming: 4 bases; junction bases outside the gene matches: 7. The CDR3 contains 13 residues.

This rearrangement joins TRBV6-5 to TRBJ2-2; maybe TRBD1 (5 bases). CDR3 length: 13 amino acids. The germline V and J ends were trimmed by 4 bases and 4 bases, with 7 bases remaining between them. Per the germline V gene, CDR1 is MNHEY and CDR2 is SVGAGI. The CDR3 coding sequence is TGTGCCAGCAGTTTTCAGGGCACCGGGGAGCTGTTTTTT. Its translation is CASSFQGTGELFF.

The chain couples TRBV4-1 to TRBJ1-5; TRBD1 matches 9 bases. Germline assignment: CDR1 MGHRA and CDR2 YSYEKL. J gave up 3 bases and V 4 bases, and 4 bases lay outside the gene matches. The CDR3 is 15 residues long. The CDR3 here is CASSPTGGNNQPQHF. The CDR3 region has the DNA TGCGCCAGCAGCCCAACAGGGGGCAACAATCAGCCCCAGCATTTT.

The gene calls are TRBV19 and TRBJ1-1; D is undetermined. The CDR3 has 13 residues. V lost 0 bases to trimming and J lost 8 bases, with 10 bases between them. From germline, CDR1 is LNHDA and CDR2 SQIVND (reference sequence). CDR3 sequence (DNA): TGTGCCAGTAGTATAGATCTCGGAGCCGAAGCTTTCTTT. Amino acid sequence: CASSIDLGAEAFF.

The CDR3 coding sequence is TGTGCCAGCAGTGAAGCGCTTCGGGGGGGACATGGCTACACCTTC. It encodes CASSEALRGGHGYTF. The chain uses TRBV6-1 and TRBJ1-2; possible D gene TRBD1, 5 bases. The germline V gene encodes CDR1 MNHNS and CDR2 SASEGT. The CDR3 runs 15 residues. The ends were cut back, 0 bases at V and 6 bases at J, with 14 bases in the middle.

The genes are TRBV28 and TRBJ1-4; TRBD1 aligns across 9 bases. CDR1 and CDR2 (germline): MDHEN, SYDVKM. The CDR3 has 15 amino acids. J was trimmed by 5 bases and V by 4 bases; bases with no gene match: 5. The CDR3 loop reads CASSSGTGPNEKLFF. For the CDR3, the DNA is TGTGCCAGCAGTTCGGGGACAGGGCCCAATGAAAAACTGTTTTTT.

CDR3 in amino acids: CASRGLMLNEQFF. CDR3 DNA: TGTGCCAGCAGGGGCCTAATGTTAAATGAGCAGTTCTTC. The V gene is TRBV6-5, the J gene TRBJ2-1; D unresolved. The ends were cut back, 6 bases at V and 7 bases at J, with 13 bases in the middle. Germline CDR1 reads MNHEY; CDR2 reads SVGAGI. The CDR3 consists of 13 residues.

Judged by abundance, this clone is medium-sized (0.01 to 0.1%). J is TRBJ2-3 and V is TRBV2; 9 bases map to TRBD2. Germline V gene data show CDR1 as SNHLY and CDR2 as FYNNEI. V lost 0 bases, J lost 4 bases, and 8 bases stayed unmatched. The CDR3 is made up of 17 amino acids. This CDR3 reads CASSEAVGGGGSDTQYF. The DNA for the CDR3 is TGTGCCAGCAGTGAAGCTGTGGGCGGGGGGGGCTCAGATACGCAGTATTTT.

The rearrangement links TRBV7-8 to TRBJ2-1; TRBD2 agrees at 12 bases. The V gene's germline CDR1 is SGHVS and CDR2 FQNEAQ. Trimming removed 4 bases from V and 7 bases from J; junction bases left unmatched: 14. This CDR3 has 18 residues. CDR3: CASSSSTTLAGGPNEQFF. Here the CDR3 DNA reads TGTGCCAGCAGCTCTTCGACTACGCTAGCGGGAGGGCCAAATGAGCAGTTCTTC. Full variable domain (rest looked up from reference TRBV7-8 and TRBJ2-1): GAGVSQSPRYKVAKRGQDVALRCDPISGHVSLFWYQQALGQGPEFLTYFQNEAQLDKSGLPSDRFFAERPEGSVSTLKIQRTQQEDSAVYLCASSSSTTLAGGPNEQFFGPGTRLTVL.

V and J are TRBV11-2 and TRBJ2-1, with 9 nucleotides matching TRBD2. Trimming took 4 bases from V and 6 from J; bases not matched to a gene: 7. CDR1 is SGHAT, CDR2 FQNNGV, per germline. This CDR3 region has 15 residues. The CDR3 DNA reads as TGTGCCAGCAGCTCCCCGGGACTAGCAAGCAATGAGCAGTTCTTC. Translated, it gives CASSSPGLASNEQFF.

This CDR3 reads CASSKFLDGYTF. CDR3 nucleotide sequence: TGTGCCAGCTCGAAGTTCCTAGATGGCTACACCTTC. V usage is TRBV12-3 or TRBV12-4 and J usage is TRBJ1-2, with no clear D. The germline V and J ends were trimmed by 8 bases and 6 bases, with 13 bases remaining between them. The CDR3 is 12 residues long.

The chain is built from TRBV30 and TRBJ2-5, with D perhaps matching TRBD2 (6 bases). Germline V CDR1 and CDR2: GTSNPN, SVGIG (reference sequence). Trimming left V 7 bases short and J 0 bases short, with 18 bases between. The CDR3 is 15 amino acids. The CDR3 here is CASALAAGNQETQYF. As DNA, the CDR3 is TGTGCCTCTGCGCTGGCGGCGGGGAACCAAGAGACCCAGTACTTC.

The chain recombines TRBV7-9 with TRBJ2-2, with D hard to call. The CDR3 consists of 18 residues. With 4 bases removed from V and 2 bases from J, the gap between germline ends came to 20 bases. Germline V gene data show CDR1 as SEHNR and CDR2 as FQNEAQ (reference sequence). CDR3 region: CASSYDYIANKNTGELFF. CDR3 in DNA: TGTGCCAGCAGCTATGATTACATCGCTAACAAAAACACCGGGGAGCTGTTTTTT.

The chain combines TRBV6-1 with TRBJ2-7; D is unresolved. Trimming removed 1 base at V and 3 bases at J, with 10 bases between. Germline-derived CDR1 and CDR2 are MNHNS and SASEGT. The CDR3 is 14 amino acids. CDR3 in amino acids: CASSEGPEIYEQYV. CDR3 sequence (DNA): TGTGCCAGCAGTGAAGGGCCGGAGATCTACGAGCAGTACGTC.

This chain joins TRBV5-1 and TRBJ1-2; 9 positions match TRBD1. CDR3 length: 16 residues. CDR1 is SGHRS, CDR2 YFSETQ, per germline. Trimming took 0 bases from V and 6 from J; bases not matched to a gene: 9. The CDR3 DNA reads TGCGCCAGCAGCTTGGGCCCGGGACAGGGCTACGATGGCTACACCTTC. This codes for CASSLGPGQGYDGYTF.

This chain uses TRBV12-3 or TRBV12-4 with TRBJ1-1; D call uncertain. This CDR3 is built from 12 residues. The V gene lost 5 bases and the J gene lost 6 bases, with 10 bases spanning the gap. The CDR3 sequence: CASSPQVAEAFF. The CDR3 DNA reads TGTGCCAGCAGTCCTCAGGTCGCTGAAGCTTTCTTT.

J is TRBJ2-1 and V is TRBV3-1 (or the pseudogene TRBV3-2); TRBD1 or TRBD2 may be the D gene (6 bases each). Germline values: CDR1 LGHDT, CDR2 YNNKEL (reference sequence). The CDR3 is made up of 15 amino acids. Between the trimmed V and J ends, which lost 1 base and 4 bases, there was a span of 11 bases. For the CDR3, the DNA is TGTGCCAGCAGCCAAGTAGGGGGGTCATACAATGAGCAGTTCTTC. This translates into CASSQVGGSYNEQFF.